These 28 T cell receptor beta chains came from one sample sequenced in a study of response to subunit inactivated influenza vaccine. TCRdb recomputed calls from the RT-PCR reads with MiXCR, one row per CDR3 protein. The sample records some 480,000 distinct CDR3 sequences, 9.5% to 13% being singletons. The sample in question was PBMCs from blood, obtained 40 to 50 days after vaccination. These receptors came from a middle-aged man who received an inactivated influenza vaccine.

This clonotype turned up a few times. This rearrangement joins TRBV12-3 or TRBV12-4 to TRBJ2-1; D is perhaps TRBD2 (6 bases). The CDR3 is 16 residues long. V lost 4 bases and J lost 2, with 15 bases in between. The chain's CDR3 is CASSSRLDGTYNEQFF. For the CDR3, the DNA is TGTGCCAGCAGTTCAAGACTAGACGGGACCTACAATGAGCAGTTCTTC.

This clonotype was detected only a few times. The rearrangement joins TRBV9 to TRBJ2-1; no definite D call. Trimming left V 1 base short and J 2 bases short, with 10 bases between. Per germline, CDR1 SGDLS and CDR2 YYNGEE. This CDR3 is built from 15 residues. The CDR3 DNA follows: TGTGCCAGCAGCGTACAACCGGACCCCTACAATGAGCAGTTCTTC. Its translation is CASSVQPDPYNEQFF.

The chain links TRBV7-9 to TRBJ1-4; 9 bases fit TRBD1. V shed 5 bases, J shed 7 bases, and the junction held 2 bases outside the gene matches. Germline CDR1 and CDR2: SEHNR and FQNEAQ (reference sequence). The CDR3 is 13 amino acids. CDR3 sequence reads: CASSPGQGEKLFF. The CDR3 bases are TGTGCCAGCAGCCCGGGACAGGGTGAAAAACTGTTTTTT.

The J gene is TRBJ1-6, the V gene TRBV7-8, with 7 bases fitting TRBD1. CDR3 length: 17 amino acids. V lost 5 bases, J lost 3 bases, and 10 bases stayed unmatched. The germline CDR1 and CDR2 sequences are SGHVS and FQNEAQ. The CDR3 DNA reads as TGTGCCAGCAGCCTGCGACGACAGGGTCTCTATAATTCACCCCTCCACTTT. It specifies CASSLRRQGLYNSPLHF.

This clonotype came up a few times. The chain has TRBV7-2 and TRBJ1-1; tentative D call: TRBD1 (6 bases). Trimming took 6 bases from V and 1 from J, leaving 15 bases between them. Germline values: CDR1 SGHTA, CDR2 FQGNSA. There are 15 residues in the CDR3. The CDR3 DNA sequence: TGTGCCAGCAGACTAAACTTGGGGGCGAACACTGAAGCTTTCTTT. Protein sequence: CASRLNLGANTEAFF.

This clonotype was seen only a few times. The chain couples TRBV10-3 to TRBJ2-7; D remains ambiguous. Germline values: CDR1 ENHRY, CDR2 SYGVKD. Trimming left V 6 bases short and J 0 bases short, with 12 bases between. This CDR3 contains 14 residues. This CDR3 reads CAISVKDGSYEQYF. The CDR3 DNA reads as TGTGCCATCAGCGTCAAAGACGGCTCCTACGAGCAGTACTTC.

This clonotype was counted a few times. The CDR3 loop is CSAHGRPDTQYF. CDR3 in DNA: TGCAGTGCTCACGGGAGGCCAGATACGCAGTATTTT. The chain combines TRBV20-1 with TRBJ2-3; 7 bases line up with TRBD2. In germline, CDR1 is DFQATT, CDR2 SNEGSKA (reference sequence). Germline trimming cut 5 bases from V and 4 bases from J; bases unmatched to any gene: 3. There are 12 residues in the CDR3.

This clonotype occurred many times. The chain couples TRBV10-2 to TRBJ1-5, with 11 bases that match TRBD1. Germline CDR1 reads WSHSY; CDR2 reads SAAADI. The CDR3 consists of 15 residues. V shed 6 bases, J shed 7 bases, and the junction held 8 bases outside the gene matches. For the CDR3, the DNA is TGCGCCAGCAGCCTTGGGACAGGGGGAGGCCAGCCCCAGCATTTT. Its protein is CASSLGTGGGQPQHF.

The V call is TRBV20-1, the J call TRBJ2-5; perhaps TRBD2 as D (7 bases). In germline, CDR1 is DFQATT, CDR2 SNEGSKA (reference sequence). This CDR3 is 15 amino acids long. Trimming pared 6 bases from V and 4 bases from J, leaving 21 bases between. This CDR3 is CSARRLGGRGETQYF. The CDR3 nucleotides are TGCAGTGCCCGTAGGCTGGGGGGGCGGGGAGAGACCCAGTACTTC.

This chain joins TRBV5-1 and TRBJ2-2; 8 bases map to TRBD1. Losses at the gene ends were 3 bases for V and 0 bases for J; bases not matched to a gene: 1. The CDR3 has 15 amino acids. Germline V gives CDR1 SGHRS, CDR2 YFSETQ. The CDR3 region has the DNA TGCGCCAGCAGCTGGGGACAGGCGAACACCGGGGAGCTGTTTTTT. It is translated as CASSWGQANTGELFF.

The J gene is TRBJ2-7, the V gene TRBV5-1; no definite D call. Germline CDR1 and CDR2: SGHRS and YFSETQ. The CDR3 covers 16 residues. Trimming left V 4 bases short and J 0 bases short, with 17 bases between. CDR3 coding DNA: TGCGCCAGCAGCGCTTACCGGGTTTCAAGCTCCTACGAGCAGTACTTC. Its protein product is CASSAYRVSSSYEQYF.

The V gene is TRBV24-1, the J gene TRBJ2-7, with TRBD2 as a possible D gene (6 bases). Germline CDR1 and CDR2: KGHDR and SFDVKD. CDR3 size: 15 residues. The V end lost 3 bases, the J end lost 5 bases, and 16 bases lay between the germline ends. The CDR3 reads CATSDTAGRPNEQYF. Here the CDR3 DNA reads TGTGCCACCAGTGATACGGCGGGACGTCCGAACGAGCAGTACTTC.

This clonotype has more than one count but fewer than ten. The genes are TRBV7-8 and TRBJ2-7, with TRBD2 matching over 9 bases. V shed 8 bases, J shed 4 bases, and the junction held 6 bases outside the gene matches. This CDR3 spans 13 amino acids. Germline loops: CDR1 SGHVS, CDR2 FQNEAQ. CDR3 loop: CASSGLAEYEQYF. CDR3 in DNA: TGTGCCAGCTCGGGACTAGCTGAATACGAGCAGTACTTC.

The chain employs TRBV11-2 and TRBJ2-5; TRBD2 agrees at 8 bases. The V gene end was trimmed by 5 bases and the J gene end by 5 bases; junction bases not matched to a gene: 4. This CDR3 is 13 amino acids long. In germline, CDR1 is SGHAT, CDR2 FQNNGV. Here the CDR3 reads CASSVTSAETQYF. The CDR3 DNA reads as TGTGCCAGCAGCGTGACTAGCGCCGAGACCCAGTACTTC.

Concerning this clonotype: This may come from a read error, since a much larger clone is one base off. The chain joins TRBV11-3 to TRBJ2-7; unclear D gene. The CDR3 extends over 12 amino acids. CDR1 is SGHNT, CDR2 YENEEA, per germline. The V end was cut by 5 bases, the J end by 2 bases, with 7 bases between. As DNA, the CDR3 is TGTGCCAGCAGCAAAGGCACCTACGAGCAGTACTTC. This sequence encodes CASSKGTYEQYF.

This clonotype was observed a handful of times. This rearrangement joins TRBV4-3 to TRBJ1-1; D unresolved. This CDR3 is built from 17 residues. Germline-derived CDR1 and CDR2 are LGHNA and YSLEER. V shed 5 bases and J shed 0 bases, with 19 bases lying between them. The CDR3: CASSYRTEKTMNTEAFF. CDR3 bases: TGCGCCAGCAGCTACCGAACAGAGAAAACTATGAACACTGAAGCTTTCTTT.

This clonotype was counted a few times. The DNA of the CDR3 is TGTGCCAGCTCACCACTTTCAGCCAATTCCTATGGCTACACCTTC. Translation gives CASSPLSANSYGYTF. The chain employs TRBV18 and TRBJ1-2; D is uncertain. The V gene's germline CDR1 is KGHSH and CDR2 LQKENI. V shed 1 base and J shed 4 bases, with 13 bases lying between them. This CDR3 is 15 amino acids long.

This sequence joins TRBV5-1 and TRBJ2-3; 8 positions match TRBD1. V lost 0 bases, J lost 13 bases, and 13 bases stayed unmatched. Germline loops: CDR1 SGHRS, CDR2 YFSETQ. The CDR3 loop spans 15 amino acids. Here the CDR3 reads CASSLVLAGGDRKYF. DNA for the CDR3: TGCGCCAGCAGCTTGGTTCTGGCAGGGGGCGATCGGAAGTATTTT.

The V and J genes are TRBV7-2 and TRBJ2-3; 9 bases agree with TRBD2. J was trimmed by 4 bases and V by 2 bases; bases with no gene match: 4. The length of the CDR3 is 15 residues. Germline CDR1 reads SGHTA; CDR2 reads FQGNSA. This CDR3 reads CASSLMGGGADTQYF. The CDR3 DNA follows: TGTGCCAGCAGCTTAATGGGCGGGGGGGCAGATACGCAGTATTTT.

CDR3 DNA sequence: TGTGCCAGCAGTTACTCTGGTAGCAAGAGGGAGACCCAGTACTTC. Translated, it gives CASSYSGSKRETQYF. This chain joins TRBV6-5 and TRBJ2-5; D uncertain. Trimming removed 0 bases from V and 5 bases from J, with 13 bases in between. Germline CDR1 and CDR2: MNHEY and SVGAGI. The CDR3 is 15 amino acids.

Here the CDR3 reads CSARGDRGGTEAFF. CDR3 DNA: TGCAGTGCTAGGGGGGATCGTGGCGGCACTGAAGCTTTCTTT. This chain joins TRBV20-1 and TRBJ1-1; a weak D match, TRBD1 (5 bases). From germline, CDR1 is DFQATT and CDR2 SNEGSKA (reference sequence). V shed 3 bases and J shed 4 bases, with 15 bases lying between them. This CDR3 has 14 residues.

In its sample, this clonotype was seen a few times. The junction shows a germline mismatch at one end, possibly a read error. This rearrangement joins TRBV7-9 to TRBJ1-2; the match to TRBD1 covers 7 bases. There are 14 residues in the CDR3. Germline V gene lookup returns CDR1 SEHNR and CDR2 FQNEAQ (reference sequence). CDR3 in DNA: TGTGCCAGCAGCTTAGAACAGGGGAACTACGGCTACACCTTC. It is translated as CASSLEQGNYGYTF.

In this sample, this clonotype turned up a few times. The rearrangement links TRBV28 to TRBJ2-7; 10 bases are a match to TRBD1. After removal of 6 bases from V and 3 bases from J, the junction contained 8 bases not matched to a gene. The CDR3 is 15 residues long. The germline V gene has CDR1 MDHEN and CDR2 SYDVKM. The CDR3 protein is CASSSLDRGLYEQYF. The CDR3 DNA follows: TGTGCCAGCAGCTCCCTTGACAGGGGGCTCTACGAGCAGTACTTC.

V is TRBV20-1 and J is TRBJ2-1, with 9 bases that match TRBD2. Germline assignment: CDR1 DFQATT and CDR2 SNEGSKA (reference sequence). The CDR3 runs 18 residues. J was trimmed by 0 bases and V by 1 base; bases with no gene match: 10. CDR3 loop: CSARGRGLAPGSYNEQFF. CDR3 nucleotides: TGCAGTGCTAGAGGGAGGGGACTAGCTCCCGGCTCCTACAATGAGCAGTTCTTC.

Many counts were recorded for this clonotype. The CDR3 DNA sequence: TGCGCCAGCAGCGCGGGACAGAGTTACACTGAAGCTTTCTTT. As protein: CASSAGQSYTEAFF. The chain is built from TRBV5-1 and TRBJ1-1, with 7 bases matching TRBD1. Trimming took 4 bases from V and 3 from J; bases not matched to a gene: 6. CDR1 and CDR2 from the germline V gene are SGHRS and YFSETQ. The CDR3 length is 14 residues.

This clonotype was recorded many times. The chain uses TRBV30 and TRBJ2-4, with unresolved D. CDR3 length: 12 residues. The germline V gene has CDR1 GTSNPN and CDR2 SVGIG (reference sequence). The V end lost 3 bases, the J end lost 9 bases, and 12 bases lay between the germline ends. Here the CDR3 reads CAWSPEWSIQYF. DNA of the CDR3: TGTGCCTGGAGCCCGGAGTGGAGCATTCAGTACTTC.

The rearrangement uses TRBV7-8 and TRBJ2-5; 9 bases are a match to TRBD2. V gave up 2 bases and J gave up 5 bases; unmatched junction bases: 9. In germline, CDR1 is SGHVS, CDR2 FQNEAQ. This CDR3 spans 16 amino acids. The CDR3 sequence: CASSLRGGRAGETQYF. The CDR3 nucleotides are TGTGCCAGCAGCTTAAGAGGCGGGAGGGCCGGGGAGACCCAGTACTTC. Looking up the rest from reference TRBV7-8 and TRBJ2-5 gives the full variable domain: GAGVSQSPRYKVAKRGQDVALRCDPISGHVSLFWYQQALGQGPEFLTYFQNEAQLDKSGLPSDRFFAERPEGSVSTLKIQRTQQEDSAVYLCASSLRGGRAGETQYFGPGTRLLVL.

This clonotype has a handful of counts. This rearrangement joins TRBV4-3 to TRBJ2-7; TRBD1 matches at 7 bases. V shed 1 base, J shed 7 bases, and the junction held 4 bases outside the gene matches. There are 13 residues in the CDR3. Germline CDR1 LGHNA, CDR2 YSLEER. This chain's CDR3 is CASSQGRGREQYF. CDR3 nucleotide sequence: TGCGCCAGCAGCCAAGGAAGGGGGCGGGAGCAGTACTTC.